One and the same sample provided the 14 T cell receptor beta chains below, sequenced in a study of blood T cells in healthy people across ages. Next came a second PCR, run for roughly 6 to 11 cycles, which used a sample-barcoded 5' primer along with a J-beta primer mix. TCRdb reprocessed the 5' RACE reads via MiXCR and lists one record per CDR3 protein. Of 1 million or so distinct CDR3 sequences listed, around 27% are singletons. The sample was also reused in another study, on T cells of mothers and their children.

Sequencing was performed on blood. The receptors come from a girl aged 2 to 9 in good health.

This clonotype turned up a few times. This CDR3 is CASSNYRDLTYEQYF. The CDR3 region has the DNA TGTGCCAGCAGTAACTACCGGGACCTAACCTACGAGCAGTACTTC. The chain joins TRBV12-3 or TRBV12-4 to TRBJ2-7; D possibly uses TRBD1 or TRBD2 (5 bases each). This CDR3 region has 15 residues. V lost 5 bases and J lost 2, with 16 bases in between.

This clonotype has only a few counts. The chain carries TRBV4-2 and TRBJ2-4; D gene ambiguous. V lost 1 base and J lost 1, with 17 bases in between. Per the germline V gene, CDR1 is LGHNA and CDR2 is YNFKEQ. This CDR3 has 18 amino acids. This chain's CDR3 is CASSQGNLDPDAKNIQYF. The CDR3 DNA follows: TGTGCCAGCAGCCAAGGAAACCTAGACCCCGACGCCAAAAACATTCAGTACTTC.

This clonotype occurred a few times. The chain joins TRBV5-1 to TRBJ2-3; D could derive from TRBD1 or TRBD2 (6 bases each). Germline-derived CDR1 and CDR2 are SGHRS and YFSETQ. The CDR3 is made up of 19 amino acids. Trimming cost V 1 base and J 0 bases, with 21 bases left between them. The DNA of the CDR3 is TGCGCCAGCAGCTTGTACCTTCGGGGGCACACCGATAGCACAGATACGCAGTATTTT. This encodes CASSLYLRGHTDSTDTQYF.

The rearrangement uses TRBV20-1 and TRBJ2-5; D remains unclear. The germline V gene encodes CDR1 DFQATT and CDR2 SNEGSKA (reference sequence). This CDR3 is built from 11 residues. Trimming cost V 6 bases and J 4 bases, with 9 bases left between them. CDR3 sequence (DNA): TGCAGTGCGGGTTCTAGAGAGACCCAGTACTTC. Residues: CSAGSRETQYF.

This clonotype has only a few counts. The V call is TRBV28, the J call TRBJ1-2; weak D call: TRBD1 (6 bases). Trimming removed 8 bases from V and 4 bases from J, with 20 bases in between. The germline CDR1 and CDR2 sequences are MDHEN and SYDVKM. This CDR3 contains 15 residues. The CDR3 loop is CASGTTRDIVYGYTF. The CDR3 DNA follows: TGTGCCAGCGGGACAACTCGGGACATCGTCTATGGCTACACCTTC.

This clonotype was seen only a few times. The V gene is TRBV27, the J gene TRBJ2-7; no firm D call. Germline-derived CDR1 and CDR2 are MNHEY and SMNVEV (reference sequence). CDR3 length: 14 amino acids. The V end was cut by 8 bases, the J end by 2 bases, with 16 bases between. CDR3 sequence reads: CASGVLGRAYEQYF. The DNA for the CDR3 is TGTGCCAGCGGGGTCCTTGGACGAGCCTACGAGCAGTACTTC.

This chain joins TRBV7-9 and TRBJ1-2; a possible D gene is TRBD1 (6 bases). V gave up 3 bases and J gave up 4 bases, with 12 bases separating them. Germline lookup yields CDR1 SEHNR and CDR2 FQNEAQ (reference sequence). The CDR3 extends over 14 amino acids. CDR3 in DNA: TGTGCCAGCAGCTTGGGGGCTTACCCCTATGGCTACACCTTC. The encoded protein is CASSLGAYPYGYTF.

In nucleotides, the CDR3 is TGCGCCAGCAGCTTTTCGGTTGGTACAGCACTCAATGAGCAGTTCTTC. Amino acid sequence: CASSFSVGTALNEQFF. V is TRBV5-1 and J is TRBJ2-5; D remains unclear. The J call is in doubt because the DNA end fits TRBJ2-1 better. This CDR3 is 16 amino acids long. Germline loops: CDR1 SGHRS, CDR2 YFSETQ.

This clonotype has more than one count but fewer than ten. The gene calls are TRBV12-3 or TRBV12-4 and TRBJ2-1; D tentatively fits TRBD1 or TRBD2 (5 bases each). V was trimmed by 8 bases and J by 6 bases, leaving 14 bases between them. CDR3 length equals 13 residues. The CDR3 coding sequence is TGTGCCAGCGGGGACGGCCCTTTCAATGAGCAGTTCTTC. It specifies CASGDGPFNEQFF.

In its sample, this clonotype was seen a few times. V gene TRBV20-1 combines with J gene TRBJ2-5; TRBD1 is a possible D gene (6 bases). The DNA end lines up better with TRBJ2-1; the J call may be wrong. Germline CDR1 reads DFQATT; CDR2 reads SNEGSKA (reference sequence). The length of the CDR3 is 15 residues. CDR3 sequence (DNA): TGCAGTGCTAGAGAAAAAGCGCAAACAGGGAATGAGCAGTTCTTC. It encodes CSAREKAQTGNEQFF.

This chain links TRBV7-9 with TRBJ1-1; D unresolved. V lost 5 bases to trimming and J lost 7 bases, with 17 bases between them. This CDR3 spans 14 amino acids. Germline V lookup: CDR1 SEHNR, CDR2 FQNEAQ (reference sequence). CDR3 nucleotides: TGTGCCAGCAGCCTTTCCGGGCTCTTGGGTGAAGCTTTCTTT. This gives the protein CASSLSGLLGEAFF. Variable domain in full (rest from reference TRBV7-9 and TRBJ1-1): DTGVSQNPRHKITKRGQNVTFRCDPISEHNRLYWYRQTLGQGPEFLTYFQNEAQLEKSRLLSDRFSAERPKGSFSTLEIQRTEQGDSAMYLCASSLSGLLGEAFFGQGTRLTVV.

J is TRBJ1-2 and V is TRBV27; tentatively, D is TRBD1 (6 bases). The germline V and J ends were trimmed by 4 bases and 0 bases, with 9 bases remaining between them. The V gene's germline CDR1 is MNHEY and CDR2 SMNVEV (reference sequence). The CDR3 is 14 residues long. CDR3 region: CASSSGATNYGYTF. CDR3 in DNA: TGTGCCAGCAGTTCAGGGGCCACTAACTATGGCTACACCTTC.

This clonotype was seen once. This chain links TRBV5-1 with TRBJ2-5; D unclear. This CDR3 has 14 residues. The ends were cut back, 7 bases at V and 1 base at J, with 14 bases in the middle. CDR1 SGHRS and CDR2 YFSETQ come from the germline V gene. CDR3 sequence: CASRAVGSQETQYF. The CDR3 DNA reads as TGCGCCAGCCGCGCGGTCGGTAGCCAAGAGACCCAGTACTTC. Filled out from reference TRBV5-1 and TRBJ2-5, the complete variable domain reads KAGVTQTPRYLIKTRGQQVTLSCSPISGHRSVSWYQQTPGQGLQFLFEYFSETQRNKGNFPGRFSGRQFSNSRSEMNVSTLELGDSALYLCASRAVGSQETQYFGPGTRLLVL.

This clonotype was picked up a small number of times. The V and J genes are TRBV7-8 and TRBJ2-2, with D perhaps TRBD1 (6 bases). CDR1 and CDR2 (germline): SGHVS, FQNEAQ. The CDR3 totals 15 residues. The V end was cut by 5 bases, the J end by 5 bases, with 15 bases between. CDR3: CASSIGQHPTGELFF. The CDR3 DNA reads as TGTGCCAGCAGCATCGGACAGCACCCTACCGGGGAGCTGTTTTTT.